This T cell receptor beta chain was identified in a study of T cell responses to AZD1222 COVID-19 vaccine. This CDR3 region has 13 residues. The germline V gene has CDR1 SGDLS and CDR2 YYNGEE. The germline V and J ends were trimmed by 7 bases and 4 bases, with 12 bases remaining between them. In regard to this clone: Its target is unknown.

Libraries were prepared by immunoSEQ multiplex PCR; TCRdb keeps only in-frame clonotypes and omits some of them. The sample records 150,000 to 200,000 clones, 92% being singletons. General study points: CD4 TCRs covered the whole spike, strongest at regions 160-218 and 743-854. Donors were largely white British and mainly female; clonal diversity was possibly underestimated.

The input for sequencing was peripheral blood, taken 28 days after the second AZD1222 dose. The chain joins TRBV9 to TRBJ1-5; TRBD1 might be the D (5 bases). This TCR was recovered from an adult who received the AZD1222 COVID-19 vaccine. The CDR3 DNA sequence: TGTGCCAGCGGGAACGAGGGGAATCAGCCCCAGCATTTT. Translated, it gives CASGNEGNQPQHF.